What follows are 30 T cell receptor beta chains derived from one specimen sequenced in a study of molecular identifiers for immune sequencing clone quantification. MiXCR, run by TCRdb on the PCR reads, gives a single entry per CDR3 protein. The repertoire includes around 470,000 distinct CDR3 sequences, about a fifth of them detected once, and under 0.85% sits in the top ten. The specimen sequenced was naive CD8+ T cells from blood, with Jurkat cell RNA spiked in. Subset of the sample: FACS-sorted CD8+CD4-CCR7+CD45RA+ naive T cells. The receptors come from a human donor in good health. Some libraries in this study had Jurkat cell RNA spiked in.

At least ten counts were recorded for this clonotype. The V gene is TRBV9, the J gene TRBJ1-1, with 7 bases matching TRBD1. CDR3 length: 15 residues. Trimming removed 1 base from V and 1 base from J; junction bases left unmatched: 4. Per the germline V gene, CDR1 is SGDLS and CDR2 is YYNGEE. For the CDR3, the DNA is TGTGCCAGCAGCGTACGGGACAGCCCGAACACTGAAGCTTTCTTT. Translating gives CASSVRDSPNTEAFF.

This clonotype appeared a few times. The chain uses TRBV7-9 and TRBJ2-7, with TRBD1 identical over 8 bases. Per germline, CDR1 SEHNR and CDR2 FQNEAQ (reference sequence). The junction had 6 bases not matched to a gene; V was cut back by 3 bases and J by 2 bases. The CDR3 totals 15 residues. CDR3 sequence: CASSFSGQGPYEQYF. CDR3 sequence (DNA): TGTGCCAGCAGCTTCTCCGGACAGGGCCCCTACGAGCAGTACTTC.

The rearrangement joins TRBV6-4 to TRBJ2-6; D ambiguous. Germline V gene sequence: CDR1 MRHNA, CDR2 SNTAGT. The CDR3 runs to 14 residues. V lost 7 bases to trimming and J lost 0 bases, with 7 bases between them. The CDR3: CASIRCSGANVLTF. The DNA of the CDR3 is TGTGCCAGCATCCGATGCTCTGGGGCCAACGTCCTGACTTTC.

This clonotype was observed a handful of times. This sequence joins TRBV6-5 and TRBJ2-3, with D perhaps TRBD2 (6 bases). The CDR3 covers 16 residues. Looked up from germline, CDR1 is MNHEY and CDR2 is SVGAGI. The V end lost 6 bases, the J end lost 3 bases, and 19 bases lay between the germline ends. The CDR3 DNA is TGTGCCAGCAGCGGTACTTCACTCGCGGGGACAGATACGCAGTATTTT. Translating it yields CASSGTSLAGTDTQYF.

V usage is TRBV6-5 and J usage is TRBJ1-3; perhaps TRBD1 as D (6 bases). The CDR3 loop spans 20 amino acids. Germline lookup yields CDR1 MNHEY and CDR2 SVGAGI. Trimming removed 4 bases at V and 0 bases at J, with 25 bases between. The CDR3 protein is CASSFVIPGDGLFSGNTIYF. In DNA, the CDR3 is TGTGCCAGCAGTTTCGTCATACCAGGGGACGGGTTATTCTCTGGAAACACCATATATTTT.

The chain links TRBV27 to TRBJ1-5, with 9 bases lining up with TRBD1. The CDR3 runs 13 residues. Germline-derived CDR1 and CDR2 are MNHEY and SMNVEV (reference sequence). The V gene end was trimmed by 6 bases and the J gene end by 3 bases; junction bases not matched to a gene: 0. In DNA form, the CDR3 reads TGTGCCAGCAGACAGGGGGCCAATCAGCCCCAGCATTTT. Protein: CASRQGANQPQHF.

The sample holds a few counts of this clonotype. This sequence joins TRBV15 and TRBJ2-2; D is unclear. Trimming removed 0 bases at V and 4 bases at J, with 6 bases between. The germline V gene has CDR1 LNHNV and CDR2 YYDKDF (reference sequence). The CDR3 is made up of 14 amino acids. CDR3 region: CATSRDPATGELFF. In DNA form, the CDR3 reads TGTGCCACCAGCAGAGATCCCGCCACCGGGGAGCTGTTTTTT.

The chain carries TRBV12-3 or TRBV12-4 and TRBJ2-3; tentative D call: TRBD1 (6 bases). The CDR3 runs 15 residues. Between the trimmed V and J ends, which lost 4 bases and 0 bases, there was a span of 11 bases. CDR3 sequence (DNA): TGTGCCAGCAGTTCCGGACAGATTAGCACAGATACGCAGTATTTT. Its translation is CASSSGQISTDTQYF.

A remark on this clonotype: Germline is not matched at one junction end, which may reflect a read error. The gene calls are TRBV4-1 and TRBJ1-2; possible D gene TRBD1, 5 bases. The length of the CDR3 is 17 residues. Germline loops: CDR1 MGHRA, CDR2 YSYEKL. In DNA, the CDR3 is TGCGCCAGCAGCCAAGATGCGGTGTCTGCAGGGTCCTATGGCCACACCTTC. As protein: CASSQDAVSAGSYGHTF.

This clonotype was recorded at least ten times. As DNA, the CDR3 is TGCAGTGCGACCGAACCTAGCGGGACCAGGGCGAACGAGCAGTACTTC. Translation: CSATEPSGTRANEQYF. The chain uses TRBV20-1 and TRBJ2-7, with 9 bases aligning to TRBD2. The germline V gene encodes CDR1 DFQATT and CDR2 SNEGSKA (reference sequence). Unmatched junction bases numbered 17, after V lost 6 bases and J lost 5 bases. The CDR3 extends over 16 amino acids.

CDR3 nucleotide sequence: TGTGCCAGCAGTTTCGGGACCCAACTAGCGGAGCAGTTCTTC. Its translation is CASSFGTQLAEQFF. The gene calls are TRBV27 and TRBJ2-1, with TRBD2 identical over 7 bases. V was clipped by 3 bases and J by 10 bases; unmatched bases: 9. The CDR3 is made up of 14 amino acids. From germline, CDR1 is MNHEY and CDR2 SMNVEV (reference sequence).

This clonotype was detected ten times or more. The rearrangement links TRBV14 to TRBJ2-7; 9 nucleotides align to TRBD2. V lost 4 bases to trimming and J lost 7 bases; unmatched junction nucleotides: 11. The CDR3 sequence is 15 residues long. From germline, CDR1 is SGHDN and CDR2 FVKESK. CDR3 nucleotides: TGTGCCAGCAGCCGTTTGGCGGGAGGGCCGGAAGAGCAGTACTTC. Translation: CASSRLAGGPEEQYF. Drawing the rest from reference TRBV14 and TRBJ2-7, the complete variable domain is EAGVTQFPSHSVIEKGQTVTLRCDPISGHDNLYWYRRVMGKEIKFLLHFVKESKQDESGMPNNRFLAERTGGTYSTLKVQPAELEDSGVYFCASSRLAGGPEEQYFGPGTRLTVT.

Many counts were recorded for this clonotype. J is TRBJ1-1 and V is TRBV14; the D is unclear. Germline values: CDR1 SGHDN, CDR2 FVKESK. Trimming pared 0 bases from V and 3 bases from J, leaving 5 bases between. This CDR3 contains 13 residues. This CDR3 is CASSQEPYTEAFF. DNA for the CDR3: TGTGCCAGCAGCCAAGAACCCTACACTGAAGCTTTCTTT. Looking up the rest from reference TRBV14 and TRBJ1-1 gives the full variable domain: EAGVTQFPSHSVIEKGQTVTLRCDPISGHDNLYWYRRVMGKEIKFLLHFVKESKQDESGMPNNRFLAERTGGTYSTLKVQPAELEDSGVYFCASSQEPYTEAFFGQGTRLTVV.

This clonotype was found a few times. V is TRBV9 and J is TRBJ2-2, with D maybe TRBD1 (6 bases). Per the germline V gene, CDR1 is SGDLS and CDR2 is YYNGEE. V was shortened by 0 bases and J by 0 bases, with 15 bases between the two germline ends. This CDR3 comprises 18 residues. CDR3 in amino acids: CASSVEGVTFTNTGELFF. The CDR3 coding sequence is TGTGCCAGCAGCGTAGAGGGGGTTACCTTCACGAACACCGGGGAGCTGTTTTTT. Variable domain in full (rest from reference TRBV9 and TRBJ2-2): DSGVTQTPKHLITATGQRVTLRCSPRSGDLSVYWYQQSLDQGLQFLIQYYNGEERAKGNILERFSAQQFPDLHSELNLSSLELGDSALYFCASSVEGVTFTNTGELFFGEGSRLTVL.

The gene calls are TRBV11-2 and TRBJ2-7, with 12 bases that match TRBD2. The CDR3 runs 15 residues. Germline V gene data show CDR1 as SGHAT and CDR2 as FQNNGV. V lost 2 bases and J lost 4; bases outside the gene matches: 3. Written as DNA, the CDR3 is TGTGCCAGCAGCTTACCGACTAGCGGGGGTTACGAGCAGTACTTC. It translates to CASSLPTSGGYEQYF.

The J gene is TRBJ2-2, the V gene TRBV4-3; perhaps TRBD1 as D (6 bases). The CDR3 length is 15 residues. CDR1 LGHNA and CDR2 YSLEER come from the germline V gene. Trimming took off 4 bases at V and 1 base at J, with 10 bases between the two ends. The CDR3 loop is CASSPGHLNTGELFF. In DNA form, the CDR3 reads TGCGCCAGCAGCCCGGGACATTTGAACACCGGGGAGCTGTTTTTT.

This clonotype was observed at least ten times. This chain connects TRBV2 to TRBJ2-5; 8 bases line up with TRBD2. This CDR3 has 17 residues. Trimming cost V 5 bases and J 1 base; bases outside gene matches: 12. Germline lookup yields CDR1 SNHLY and CDR2 FYNNEI. The CDR3 DNA reads as TGTGCCAGCAGTCAACGGGGGGGGCTAATGCCCCAAGAGACCCAGTACTTC. It codes for CASSQRGGLMPQETQYF.

Of note for this clonotype: A much larger clone lies a single base off, so this may be a read error. The chain recombines TRBV3-1 with TRBJ2-7, with D tentatively TRBD1 (6 bases). The CDR3 loop spans 15 amino acids. Germline-derived CDR1 and CDR2 are LGHDT and YNNKEL (reference sequence). The CDR3 region has the DNA TGTGCCAGCAGCCCCGCCCCCGGACAGTCCTGCGAGCAGTACTTC. Protein product: CASSPAPGQSCEQYF.

As regards this clonotype: No conserved phenylalanine or tryptophan ends this CDR3, so it is likely a read error. The chain couples TRBV4-3 to TRBJ1-2; D ambiguous. Germline assignment: CDR1 LGHNA and CDR2 YSLEER. Trimming took off 0 bases at V and 3 bases at J, with 14 bases between the two ends. The CDR3 has 16 residues. The CDR3 region is CASSQDSLGSYYGYTS. The CDR3 coding sequence is TGCGCCAGCAGCCAAGATTCCCTAGGGAGTTACTATGGCTACACCTCC.

This clonotype was recorded at least ten times. This chain connects TRBV27 to TRBJ1-1; D is unresolved. Germline CDR1 and CDR2: MNHEY and SMNVEV (reference sequence). Trimming shortened V by 8 bases and J by 5 bases, and 12 bases separated the two germline ends. This CDR3 has 12 residues. The chain's CDR3 is CASLGPTTEAFF. The CDR3 bases are TGTGCCAGCCTTGGTCCAACAACTGAAGCTTTCTTT.

The chain has TRBV20-1 and TRBJ2-7; no reliable D call. This CDR3 is built from 13 residues. Trimming cost V 7 bases and J 0 bases, with 13 bases left between them. From germline, CDR1 is DFQATT and CDR2 SNEGSKA (reference sequence). As DNA, the CDR3 is TGCAGTGTGTCGGGCACCAACTCCTACGAGCAGTACTTC. Its translation is CSVSGTNSYEQYF.

A remark on this clonotype: This may be a read error, as it is one base from a much larger clone. The chain recombines TRBV20-1 with TRBJ2-1; 8 bases agree with TRBD1. The V gene end was trimmed by 6 bases and the J gene end by 6 bases; junction bases not matched to a gene: 4. The CDR3 runs to 12 residues. Germline V lookup: CDR1 DFQATT, CDR2 SNEGSKA (reference sequence). DNA of the CDR3: TGCAGTGCCTGGGACAGGCTCAATGAGCAGTTCTTC. Amino acids: CSAWDRLNEQFF.

To note about this clonotype: This may arise from a read error, as a much more abundant clone is one base away. V gene TRBV10-3 combines with J gene TRBJ2-7; the D is unclear. Trimming removed 4 bases at V and 5 bases at J, with 9 bases between. Germline V gene sequence: CDR1 ENHRY, CDR2 SYGVKD. The CDR3 runs 12 residues. The CDR3 spells CAISGSSDEQYF. Written as DNA, the CDR3 is TGTGCCATCAGTGGTTCCTCGGACGAGCAGTACTTC.

This chain joins TRBV19 and TRBJ2-7; 7 bases align to TRBD1. CDR3 size: 13 residues. Germline assignment: CDR1 LNHDA and CDR2 SQIVND (reference sequence). V lost 4 bases to trimming and J lost 12 bases; unmatched junction nucleotides: 12. In DNA form, the CDR3 reads TGTGCCAGTAGTAGGGACAGCGGTTTGAAGCGGTACTTC. Residues: CASSRDSGLKRYF.

This chain uses TRBV11-2 with TRBJ2-3; D uncertain. The V gene lost 1 base and the J gene lost 2 bases, with 16 bases spanning the gap. The CDR3 runs 17 residues. The germline V gene encodes CDR1 SGHAT and CDR2 FQNNGV. The CDR3 DNA reads TGTGCCAGCAGCTTAGTTTCCGACCCCTTTAACACAGATACGCAGTATTTT. This sequence encodes CASSLVSDPFNTDTQYF.

The chain is built from TRBV27 and TRBJ1-1, with D perhaps TRBD1 (5 bases). This CDR3 region has 13 residues. V was shortened by 5 bases and J by 4 bases, with 11 bases between the two germline ends. CDR1 is MNHEY, CDR2 SMNVEV, per germline (reference sequence). The CDR3 DNA is TGTGCCAGCAGTGAGAGGGGTGTCACTGAAGCTTTCTTT. Translated: CASSERGVTEAFF.

Note on this clonotype: This may stem from a read error, because a much larger clone lies one nucleotide away. This chain's CDR3 is CATNRTGITEAFF. CDR3 sequence (DNA): TGTGCCACCAACAGAACAGGGATAACTGAAGCTTTCTTT. The chain links TRBV15 to TRBJ1-1; a weak D match, TRBD1 (6 bases). This CDR3 is built from 13 residues. The germline CDR1 and CDR2 sequences are LNHNV and YYDKDF (reference sequence). The full variable domain, its missing parts supplied by reference TRBV15 and TRBJ1-1, is DAMVIQNPRYQVTQFGKPVTLSCSQTLNHNVMYWYQQKSSQAPKLLFHYYDKDFNNEADTPDNFQSRRPNTSFCFLDIRSPGLGDTAMYLCATNRTGITEAFFGQGTRLTVV.

This clonotype was observed many times. The chain combines TRBV29-1 with TRBJ2-3; D gene ambiguous. The ends were cut back, 0 bases at V and 3 bases at J, with 13 bases in the middle. The length of the CDR3 is 15 residues. Per the germline V gene, CDR1 is SQVTM and CDR2 is ANQGSEA. CDR3 DNA: TGCAGCGTTGAAGAAACCCACGGTTGGACAGATACGCAGTATTTT. It is translated as CSVEETHGWTDTQYF.

A remark on this clonotype: A read error may explain this, as a much larger clone is one base away. The genes are TRBV7-9 and TRBJ2-5; 7 bases are a match to TRBD1. The CDR3 sequence is 15 residues long. Germline loops: CDR1 SEHNR, CDR2 FQNEAQ (reference sequence). The CDR3 spells CASSPGTAGQETRYF. CDR3 nucleotides: TGTGCCAGCAGCCCCGGGACAGCTGGCCAAGAGACCCGGTACTTC.

In its sample, this clonotype was seen once. A clone one base away is much larger, so this may be a read error. V and J are TRBV19 and TRBJ1-1; no definite D call. The length of the CDR3 is 13 residues. CDR1 and CDR2 (germline): LNHDA, SQIVND (reference sequence). The CDR3 DNA sequence: TGTGTCAGTAGTGTTCAAATGAACACTGAAGCTTTCTTT. This sequence encodes CVSSVQMNTEAFF.